Shown below are 19 T cell receptor beta chains from a single sample sequenced in a study of T cell responses to AZD1222 COVID-19 vaccine. TCRdb keeps only in-frame clones here, not all; method: immunoSEQ multiplex PCR. The sample spans about 140,000 clones; the ten largest clones claim under 2.5%. The sequenced material came from peripheral blood. The origin of the receptors is an adult in good health.

The chain carries TRBV27 and TRBJ1-2, with 8 bases fitting TRBD1. CDR3 length equals 13 residues. V trimming: 6 bases; J trimming: 6 bases; junction bases outside the gene matches: 6. The germline V gene has CDR1 MNHEY and CDR2 SMNVEV (reference sequence). As DNA, the CDR3 is TGTGCCAGCAGCAATCGACAGGGGCATGGCTACACCTTC. It codes for CASSNRQGHGYTF.

V gene TRBV19 combines with J gene TRBJ2-3; perhaps TRBD2 as D (6 bases). The CDR3 is made up of 14 amino acids. Germline V gives CDR1 LNHDA, CDR2 SQIVND (reference sequence). V dropped 8 bases and J dropped 6 bases, with 18 bases sitting between them. DNA for the CDR3: TGTGCCAGTTCGAGCAGTGGGGGGTTGGATACGCAGTATTTT. This gives the protein CASSSSGGLDTQYF.

This chain links TRBV9 with TRBJ1-1; D gene unclear. Germline CDR1 and CDR2: SGDLS and YYNGEE. V lost 0 bases and J 1 base, leaving 4 bases between the germline ends. The CDR3 totals 13 residues. For the CDR3, the DNA is TGTGCCAGCAGCGTAGCAGGGAACACTGAAGCTTTCTTT. It encodes CASSVAGNTEAFF.

V gene TRBV2 combines with J gene TRBJ1-4; TRBD1 matches 7 bases. Germline lookup yields CDR1 SNHLY and CDR2 FYNNEI. After removal of 4 bases from V and 2 bases from J, the junction contained 7 bases not matched to a gene. The CDR3 spans 16 residues. The CDR3 sequence is CASSVHRGGTNEKLFF. CDR3 nucleotides: TGTGCCAGCAGTGTCCACAGGGGCGGGACTAATGAAAAACTGTTTTTT. Full variable domain (missing parts from reference TRBV2 and TRBJ1-4): EPEVTQTPSHQVTQMGQEVILRCVPISNHLYFYWYRQILGQKVEFLVSFYNNEISEKSEIFDDQFSVERPDGSNFTLKIRSTKLEDSAMYFCASSVHRGGTNEKLFFGSGTQLSVL.

The chain recombines TRBV7-6 with TRBJ2-1; D remains unclear. The V end lost 6 bases, the J end lost 0 bases, and 18 bases lay between the germline ends. The CDR3 is made up of 17 amino acids. Germline CDR1 is SGHVS and CDR2 is FNYEAQ. This CDR3 is CASSLSKGLSSYNEQFF. The DNA for the CDR3 is TGTGCCAGCAGTTTGTCGAAAGGCCTTAGCTCCTACAATGAGCAGTTCTTC.

The gene calls are TRBV3-1 (or the pseudogene TRBV3-2) and TRBJ2-5, with a possible D match to TRBD2 (6 bases). The germline V and J ends were trimmed by 4 bases and 1 base, with 16 bases remaining between them. The CDR3 covers 16 residues. Germline CDR1 and CDR2: LGHDT and YNNKEL (reference sequence). CDR3 amino acids: CASSPLGLGTQETQYF. CDR3 bases: TGTGCCAGCAGCCCCTTGGGACTGGGAACCCAAGAGACCCAGTACTTC.

J is TRBJ2-5 and V is TRBV5-4; D is ambiguous. This CDR3 region has 13 residues. Trimming took 4 bases from V and 9 from J, leaving 16 bases between them. Germline V gene data show CDR1 as SGHNT and CDR2 as YYREEE (reference sequence). CDR3 DNA: TGTGCCAGCAGCAGACCCGACTCATGGGCCCAGTACTTC. Its protein is CASSRPDSWAQYF.

This chain connects TRBV3-1 (or the pseudogene TRBV3-2) to TRBJ1-1; no clear D gene. Looked up from germline, CDR1 is LGHDT and CDR2 is YNNKEL (reference sequence). V dropped 6 bases and J dropped 8 bases, with 13 bases sitting between them. The CDR3 is made up of 12 amino acids. The CDR3 sequence is CASSPGRLEAFF. DNA for the CDR3: TGTGCCAGCAGTCCCGGACGCCTCGAAGCTTTCTTT.

This chain connects TRBV5-1 to TRBJ2-5; D gene unclear. The V gene lost 4 bases and the J gene lost 1 base, with 11 bases spanning the gap. Per the germline V gene, CDR1 is SGHRS and CDR2 is YFSETQ. The CDR3 has 14 residues. CDR3 nucleotides: TGCGCCAGCAGCCCGTCTGGTATCCAAGAGACCCAGTACTTC. It yields the protein CASSPSGIQETQYF.

In regard to this clone: The same CDR3 also results from other DNA sequences found in this sample. The chain has TRBV19 and TRBJ1-1; D is unclear. Germline CDR1 reads LNHDA; CDR2 reads SQIVND (reference sequence). V gave up 5 bases and J gave up 1 base, with 8 bases separating them. CDR3 size: 13 residues. The CDR3 reads CASSLTPNTEAFF. The CDR3 bases are TGTGCCAGTAGTTTGACACCGAACACTGAAGCTTTCTTT.

This chain uses TRBV6-5 with TRBJ2-3; D gene uncertain. The V end lost 4 bases, the J end lost 4 bases, and 9 bases lay between the germline ends. The CDR3 sequence is 13 residues long. CDR1 and CDR2 (germline): MNHEY, SVGAGI. DNA for the CDR3: TGTGCCAGCAGTTTGAGCGTCCCAGATACGCAGTATTTT. Protein product: CASSLSVPDTQYF.

In DNA, the CDR3 is TGTGCCAGCAGCTTAGGTTTCGGGGGGCGCACAGATACGCAGTATTTT. This sequence encodes CASSLGFGGRTDTQYF. V usage is TRBV7-2 and J usage is TRBJ2-3; tentative D call: TRBD2 (7 bases). Trimming removed 1 base at V and 1 base at J, with 12 bases between. The CDR3 length is 16 residues. CDR1 SGHTA and CDR2 FQGNSA come from the germline V gene.

CDR3 amino acids: CAWSVGGSYNEQFF. In nucleotides, the CDR3 is TGTGCCTGGAGTGTGGGGGGGAGCTACAATGAGCAGTTCTTC. The chain is built from TRBV30 and TRBJ2-1, with 7 bases matching TRBD2. V lost 0 bases to trimming and J lost 3 bases; unmatched junction nucleotides: 2. Germline loops: CDR1 GTSNPN, CDR2 SVGIG (reference sequence). The length of the CDR3 is 14 residues.

The V and J genes are TRBV18 and TRBJ1-2; the match to TRBD1 covers 8 bases. V dropped 3 bases and J dropped 2; count of bases not matched to a gene: 8. The germline CDR1 and CDR2 sequences are KGHSH and LQKENI. The CDR3 runs 16 residues. The CDR3 sequence: CASSPGSGGENYGYTF. The CDR3 DNA sequence: TGTGCCAGCTCACCTGGATCAGGGGGCGAGAACTATGGCTACACCTTC.

The chain recombines TRBV5-1 with TRBJ2-3, with D possibly being TRBD1 or TRBD2 (5 bases each). The CDR3 spans 18 residues. Trimming took off 4 bases at V and 0 bases at J, with 21 bases between the two ends. Per germline, CDR1 SGHRS and CDR2 YFSETQ. The CDR3 is CASSVHNAGTQSTDTQYF. In DNA form, the CDR3 reads TGCGCCAGCAGCGTGCATAACGCCGGGACCCAGAGCACAGATACGCAGTATTTT.

This chain connects TRBV5-1 to TRBJ1-4; 7 positions match TRBD1. The CDR3 length is 16 residues. Trimming cost V 1 base and J 4 bases; bases outside gene matches: 7. Germline loops: CDR1 SGHRS, CDR2 YFSETQ. In DNA, the CDR3 is TGCGCCAGCAGCTTGCCCCAGGGGGTTGGTAATGAAAAACTGTTTTTT. Its translation is CASSLPQGVGNEKLFF.

The gene calls are TRBV6-2 or TRBV6-3 and TRBJ2-7; a weak D match, TRBD1 (5 bases). Germline values: CDR1 MNHEY, CDR2 SVGEGT. This CDR3 region has 15 residues. Trimming removed 0 bases from V and 4 bases from J, with 13 bases in between. The CDR3 sequence: CASSYSRSQGYEQYF. The DNA of the CDR3 is TGTGCCAGCAGTTACTCGAGGTCGCAGGGATACGAGCAGTACTTC.

The V call is TRBV28, the J call TRBJ2-7; no clear D. V was clipped by 3 bases and J by 9 bases, with 12 bases between them. The CDR3 consists of 12 residues. CDR1 and CDR2 from the germline V gene are MDHEN and SYDVKM. The CDR3 here is CASSFGDAGQYF. CDR3 bases: TGTGCCAGCAGTTTTGGGGATGCAGGGCAGTACTTC.

J is TRBJ1-1 and V is TRBV11-3; D not certain. The CDR3 covers 11 residues. The germline V gene encodes CDR1 SGHNT and CDR2 YENEEA. The V end was cut by 5 bases, the J end by 7 bases, with 8 bases between. The CDR3 nucleotides read TGTGCCAGCAGCCGATCGAATGAAGCTTTCTTT. Residues: CASSRSNEAFF. The full variable domain, completed using reference TRBV11-3 and TRBJ1-1, is EAGVVQSPRYKIIEKKQPVAFWCNPISGHNTLYWYLQNLGQGPELLIRYENEEAVDDSQLPKDRFSAERLKGVDSTLKIQPAELGDSAVYLCASSRSNEAFFGQGTRLTVV.